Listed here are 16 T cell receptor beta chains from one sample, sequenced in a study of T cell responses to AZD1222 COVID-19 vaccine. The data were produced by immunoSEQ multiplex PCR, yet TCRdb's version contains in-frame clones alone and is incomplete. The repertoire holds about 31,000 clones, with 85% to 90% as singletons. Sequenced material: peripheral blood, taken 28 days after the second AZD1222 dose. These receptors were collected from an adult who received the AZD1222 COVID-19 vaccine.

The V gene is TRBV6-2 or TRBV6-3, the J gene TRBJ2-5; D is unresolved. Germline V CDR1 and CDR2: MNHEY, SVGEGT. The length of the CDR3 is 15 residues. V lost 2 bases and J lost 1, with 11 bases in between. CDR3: CASSYRTDPQETQYF. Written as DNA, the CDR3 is TGTGCCAGCAGTTACAGGACCGACCCCCAAGAGACCCAGTACTTC.

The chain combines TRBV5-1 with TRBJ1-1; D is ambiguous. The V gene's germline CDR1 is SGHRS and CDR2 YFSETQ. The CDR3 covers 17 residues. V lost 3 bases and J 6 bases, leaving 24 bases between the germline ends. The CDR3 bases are TGCGCCAGCAGCTCGAGAAACCACCTGGGGTATGGGGCTGAAGCTTTCTTT. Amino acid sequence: CASSSRNHLGYGAEAFF.

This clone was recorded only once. The CDR3 DNA follows: TGTGCCAGCAGGACAAGGGGCAAGCTTGAAAAACTGTTTTTT. This gives the protein CASRTRGKLEKLFF. The rearrangement uses TRBV28 and TRBJ1-4, with a possible D match to TRBD1 (5 bases). Trimming shortened V by 6 bases and J by 7 bases, and 15 bases separated the two germline ends. This CDR3 has 14 residues. Germline V CDR1 and CDR2: MDHEN, SYDVKM.

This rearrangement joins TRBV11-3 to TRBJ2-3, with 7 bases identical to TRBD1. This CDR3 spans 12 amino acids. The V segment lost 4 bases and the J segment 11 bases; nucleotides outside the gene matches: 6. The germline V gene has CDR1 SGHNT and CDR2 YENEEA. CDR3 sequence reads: CASSSWDSLQYF. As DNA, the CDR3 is TGTGCCAGCAGCTCCTGGGACAGCTTGCAGTATTTT.

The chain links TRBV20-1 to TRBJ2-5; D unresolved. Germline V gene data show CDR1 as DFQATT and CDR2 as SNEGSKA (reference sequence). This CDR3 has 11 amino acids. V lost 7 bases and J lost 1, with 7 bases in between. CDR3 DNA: TGCAGTGTTGAAACCCAAGAGACCCAGTACTTC. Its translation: CSVETQETQYF.

Here the CDR3 DNA reads TGTGCCAGCAGCCGACAGGGTTCCCATGAAAAACTGTTTTTT. Translating it yields CASSRQGSHEKLFF. The chain couples TRBV27 to TRBJ1-4, with 7 bases lining up with TRBD1. Germline V CDR1 and CDR2: MNHEY, SMNVEV (reference sequence). The trim removed 6 bases at V and 6 bases at J, leaving 7 bases unmatched. The CDR3 extends over 14 amino acids.

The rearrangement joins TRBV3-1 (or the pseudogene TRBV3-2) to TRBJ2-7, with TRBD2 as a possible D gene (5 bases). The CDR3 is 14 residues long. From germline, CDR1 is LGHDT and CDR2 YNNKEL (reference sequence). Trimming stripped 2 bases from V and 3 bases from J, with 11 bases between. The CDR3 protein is CASSQQRTDYEQYF. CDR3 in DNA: TGTGCCAGCAGCCAACAGCGGACGGACTACGAGCAGTACTTC.

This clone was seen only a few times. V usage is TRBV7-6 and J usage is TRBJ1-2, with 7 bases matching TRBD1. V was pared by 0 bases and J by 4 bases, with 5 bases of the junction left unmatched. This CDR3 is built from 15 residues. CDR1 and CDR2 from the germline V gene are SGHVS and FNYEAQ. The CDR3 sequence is CASSLARTGSYGYTF. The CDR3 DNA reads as TGTGCCAGCAGCTTAGCCCGGACAGGTTCCTATGGCTACACCTTC. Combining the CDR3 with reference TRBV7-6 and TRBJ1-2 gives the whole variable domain GAGVSQSPRYKVTKRGQDVALRCDPISGHVSLYWYRQALGQGPEFLTYFNYEAQQDKSGLPNDRFSAERPEGSISTLTIQRTEQRDSAMYRCASSLARTGSYGYTFGSGTRLTVV.

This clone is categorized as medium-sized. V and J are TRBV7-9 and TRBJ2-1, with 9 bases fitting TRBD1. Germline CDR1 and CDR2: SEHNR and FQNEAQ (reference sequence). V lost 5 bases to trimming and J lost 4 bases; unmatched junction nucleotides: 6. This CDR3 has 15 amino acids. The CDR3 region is CASSIGTGIYNEQFF. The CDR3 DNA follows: TGTGCCAGCAGCATCGGGACAGGGATATACAATGAGCAGTTCTTC.

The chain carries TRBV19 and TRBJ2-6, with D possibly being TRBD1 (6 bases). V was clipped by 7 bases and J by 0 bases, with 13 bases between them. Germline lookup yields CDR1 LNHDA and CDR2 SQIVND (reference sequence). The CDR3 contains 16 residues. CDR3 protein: CASKTGHSSGANVLTF. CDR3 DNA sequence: TGTGCCAGTAAGACAGGACACAGCTCTGGGGCCAACGTCCTGACTTTC.

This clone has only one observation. The CDR3: CASSTSGTGGIHEQYF. In nucleotides, the CDR3 is TGTGCCAGCAGCACCTCCGGGACAGGGGGAATCCACGAGCAGTACTTC. J is TRBJ2-7 and V is TRBV13, with TRBD1 matching over 11 bases. Germline loops: CDR1 PRHDT, CDR2 FYEKMQ (reference sequence). The trim removed 5 bases at V and 5 bases at J, leaving 11 bases unmatched. The CDR3 spans 16 residues.

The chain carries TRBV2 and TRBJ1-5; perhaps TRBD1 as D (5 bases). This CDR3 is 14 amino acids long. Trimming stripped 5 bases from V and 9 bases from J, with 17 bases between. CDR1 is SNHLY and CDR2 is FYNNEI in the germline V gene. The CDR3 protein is CASSPGTGGMPQHF. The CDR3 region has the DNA TGTGCCAGCAGTCCCGGGACGGGAGGGATGCCCCAGCATTTT.

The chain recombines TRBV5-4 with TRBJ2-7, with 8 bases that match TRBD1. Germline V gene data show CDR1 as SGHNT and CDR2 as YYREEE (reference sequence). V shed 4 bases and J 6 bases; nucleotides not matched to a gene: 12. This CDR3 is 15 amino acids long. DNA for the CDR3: TGTGCCAGCAGCCCCCCCCTAGACAGGGGCAGCGAGCAGTACTTC. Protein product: CASSPPLDRGSEQYF.

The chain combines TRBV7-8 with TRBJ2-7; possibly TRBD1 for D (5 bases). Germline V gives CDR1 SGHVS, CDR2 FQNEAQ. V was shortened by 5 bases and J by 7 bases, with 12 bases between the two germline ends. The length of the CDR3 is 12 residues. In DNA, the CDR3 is TGTGCCAGCAGCCGGCAGGGTGGGGAGCAGTACTTC. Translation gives CASSRQGGEQYF.

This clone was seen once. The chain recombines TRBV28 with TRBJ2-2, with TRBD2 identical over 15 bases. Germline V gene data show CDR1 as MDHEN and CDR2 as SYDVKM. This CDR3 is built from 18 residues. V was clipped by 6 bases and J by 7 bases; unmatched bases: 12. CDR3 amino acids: CASSPGLAGGFSNGELFF. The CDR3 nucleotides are TGTGCCAGCAGCCCCGGACTAGCGGGGGGGTTCAGCAACGGGGAGCTGTTTTTT.

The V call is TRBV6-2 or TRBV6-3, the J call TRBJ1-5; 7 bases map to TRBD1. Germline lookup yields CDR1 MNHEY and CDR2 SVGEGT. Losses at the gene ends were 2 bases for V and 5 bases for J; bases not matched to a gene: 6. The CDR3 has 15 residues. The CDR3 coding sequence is TGTGCCAGCAGTTACCGAGACAGGGTGGATCAGCCCCAGCATTTT. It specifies CASSYRDRVDQPQHF.